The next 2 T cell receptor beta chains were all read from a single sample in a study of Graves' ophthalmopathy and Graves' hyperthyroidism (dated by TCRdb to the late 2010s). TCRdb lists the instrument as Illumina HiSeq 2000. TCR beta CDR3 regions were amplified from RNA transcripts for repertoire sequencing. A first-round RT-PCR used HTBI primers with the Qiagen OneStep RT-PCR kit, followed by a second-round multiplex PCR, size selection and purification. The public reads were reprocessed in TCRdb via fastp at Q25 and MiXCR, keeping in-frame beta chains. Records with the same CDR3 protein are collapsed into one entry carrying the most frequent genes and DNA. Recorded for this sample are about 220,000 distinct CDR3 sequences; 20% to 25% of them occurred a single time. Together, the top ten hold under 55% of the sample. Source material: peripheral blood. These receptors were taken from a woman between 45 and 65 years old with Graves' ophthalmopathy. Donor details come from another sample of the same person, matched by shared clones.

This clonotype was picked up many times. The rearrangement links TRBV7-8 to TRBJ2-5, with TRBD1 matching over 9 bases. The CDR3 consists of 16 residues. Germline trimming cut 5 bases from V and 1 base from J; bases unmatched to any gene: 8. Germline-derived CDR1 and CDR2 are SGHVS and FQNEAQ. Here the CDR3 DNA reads TGTGCCAGCAGCGAAACCGGGACAGGGATCCAAGAGACCCAGTACTTC. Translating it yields CASSETGTGIQETQYF.

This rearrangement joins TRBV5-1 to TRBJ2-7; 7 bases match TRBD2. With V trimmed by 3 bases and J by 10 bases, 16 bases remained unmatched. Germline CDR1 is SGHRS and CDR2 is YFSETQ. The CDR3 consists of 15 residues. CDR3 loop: CASSSSAGAGSAQYF. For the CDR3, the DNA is TGCGCCAGCAGCTCCTCGGCGGGAGCCGGCTCAGCCCAGTACTTC.